This T cell receptor (beta chain) was profiled in a study of blood T cell repertoires in COVID-19. Study as a whole: From T cells, B-cell-depleted T cells, or PBMCs came the material, which was cDNA or gDNA.

How the authors handled the data: The authors estimated nucleated cell counts from reference gene primer amplification. Assay used: immunoSEQ multiplex PCR; TCRdb lists only in-frame clones, some missing. V and J calls plus clone size are reproduced from that table; the DNA served to infer D and trimming. The repertoire has 300,000 to 450,000 clones, 85% of them found once; the top ten carry around 3.4%. This clone was recorded once. The material sequenced was peripheral blood. The origin of this receptor is a woman aged 18-35 years with acute or convalescent COVID-19.

The CDR3 bases are TGTGCCAGCAGCTTGGCGGGGAGCAATGAGCAGTTCTTC. This sequence encodes CASSLAGSNEQFF. This chain joins TRBV7-7 and TRBJ2-1, with D possibly being TRBD2 (6 bases). Trimming pared 3 bases from V and 6 bases from J, leaving 9 bases between. The germline V gene has CDR1 SSHAT and CDR2 FNYEAQ (reference sequence). CDR3 length equals 13 residues.